These 14 T cell receptor beta chains share one sample of origin, sequenced in a study of blood T cell repertoires in COVID-19. Some clones are missing from TCRdb's copy, which holds only in-frame ones; the method was immunoSEQ multiplex PCR. The sample includes about 240,000 clones, about 84% seen only once; the top ten take around 12%. The sequenced material came from peripheral blood. Receptors were obtained from a man older than 75 with acute or convalescent COVID-19.

This chain joins TRBV2 and TRBJ1-2, with D possibly matching TRBD1 (5 bases). The V end was cut by 6 bases, the J end by 10 bases, with 12 bases between. Germline V gene data show CDR1 as SNHLY and CDR2 as FYNNEI. The CDR3 is 11 residues long. The CDR3 coding sequence is TGTGCCAGCAGAACAGTCAGGGACTACACCTTC. Protein sequence: CASRTVRDYTF.

The chain has TRBV6-5 and TRBJ2-2, with TRBD2 identical over 10 bases. This CDR3 has 15 amino acids. The trim removed 6 bases at V and 6 bases at J, leaving 7 bases unmatched. Germline V gene lookup returns CDR1 MNHEY and CDR2 SVGAGI. DNA for the CDR3: TGTGCCAGCAGCCCAGCGGGAGGGCCTCCCGGGGAGCTGTTTTTT. Protein product: CASSPAGGPPGELFF.

Of note for this clone: Other DNA sequences in the sample encode the same CDR3. The chain recombines TRBV5-4 with TRBJ2-1; D may be TRBD1 (6 bases). Trimming shortened V by 4 bases and J by 5 bases, and 10 bases separated the two germline ends. Germline lookup yields CDR1 SGHNT and CDR2 YYREEE (reference sequence). The CDR3 spans 13 residues. The CDR3 loop reads CASSRTEDNEQFF. The CDR3 DNA sequence: TGTGCCAGCAGCCGGACAGAAGACAATGAGCAGTTCTTC.

The chain uses TRBV24-1 and TRBJ1-2; tentative D call: TRBD1 (5 bases). CDR3 size: 13 residues. V lost 2 bases to trimming and J lost 4 bases, with 7 bases between them. Germline loops: CDR1 KGHDR, CDR2 SFDVKD. CDR3 residues: CATSDWQGYGYTF. CDR3 DNA sequence: TGTGCCACCAGTGATTGGCAGGGCTATGGCTACACCTTC.

The CDR3 spells CSVRTVAGEQYF. In DNA form, the CDR3 reads TGCAGCGTTCGGACCGTCGCGGGGGAGCAGTACTTC. V usage is TRBV29-1 and J usage is TRBJ2-7; the D gene is possibly TRBD2 (6 bases). Germline V gives CDR1 SQVTM, CDR2 ANQGSEA. Trimming took off 5 bases at V and 7 bases at J, with 15 bases between the two ends. The CDR3 totals 12 residues.

J is TRBJ2-2 and V is TRBV11-2; D uncertain. The germline gives CDR1 SGHAT, CDR2 FQNNGV. The CDR3 contains 13 residues. Trimming cost V 5 bases and J 4 bases, with 8 bases left between them. This CDR3 is CASSLDITGELFF. CDR3 DNA sequence: TGTGCCAGCAGCCTCGACATCACCGGGGAGCTGTTTTTT.

J is TRBJ2-7 and V is TRBV5-8; D may be TRBD1 (6 bases). This CDR3 contains 16 residues. CDR1 and CDR2 from the germline V gene are SGHTS and YDEGEE. Between the trimmed V and J ends, which lost 4 bases and 5 bases, there was a span of 22 bases. CDR3 in amino acids: CASSQLRDTRTNEQYF. The DNA of the CDR3 is TGTGCCAGCAGCCAGCTCCGGGACACTCGAACAAACGAGCAGTACTTC.

The chain employs TRBV6-1 and TRBJ2-3; 8 bases line up with TRBD2. Losses at the gene ends were 0 bases for V and 3 bases for J; bases not matched to a gene: 8. CDR3 length: 17 residues. Germline V CDR1 and CDR2: MNHNS, SASEGT. Written as DNA, the CDR3 is TGTGCCAGCAGTGAAGCATCCGGGGGGGCTGGTACAGATACGCAGTATTTT. It yields the protein CASSEASGGAGTDTQYF.

The CDR3 coding sequence is TGCAGCGTTGAAGACAGATACACCTACGAGCAGTACTTC. The encoded protein is CSVEDRYTYEQYF. The rearrangement links TRBV29-1 to TRBJ2-7; D remains ambiguous. Per germline, CDR1 SQVTM and CDR2 ANQGSEA. Trimming took 0 bases from V and 2 from J, leaving 8 bases between them. The CDR3 has 13 amino acids.

The chain employs TRBV7-2 and TRBJ1-4, with TRBD1 identical over 7 bases. The CDR3 extends over 15 amino acids. The V segment lost 5 bases and the J segment 4 bases; nucleotides outside the gene matches: 7. The germline V gene encodes CDR1 SGHTA and CDR2 FQGNSA. For the CDR3, the DNA is TGTGCCAGCAGCGGACAGACAGGGATTAATGAAAAACTGTTTTTT. Translating it yields CASSGQTGINEKLFF. Combining the CDR3 with reference TRBV7-2 and TRBJ1-4 gives the whole variable domain GAGVSQSPSNKVTEKGKDVELRCDPISGHTALYWYRQSLGQGLEFLIYFQGNSAPDKSGLPSDRFSAERTGGSVSTLTIQRTQQEDSAVYLCASSGQTGINEKLFFGSGTQLSVL.

This clone was detected only once. The chain uses TRBV28 and TRBJ1-5; no clear D. This CDR3 contains 12 residues. V shed 6 bases and J shed 2 bases, with 5 bases lying between them. Per the germline V gene, CDR1 is MDHEN and CDR2 is SYDVKM. The CDR3 loop is CASRGGNQPQHF. In DNA form, the CDR3 reads TGTGCCAGCAGGGGAGGCAATCAGCCCCAGCATTTT. Combining the CDR3 with reference TRBV28 and TRBJ1-5 gives the whole variable domain DVKVTQSSRYLVKRTGEKVFLECVQDMDHENMFWYRQDPGLGLRLIYFSYDVKMKEKGDIPEGYSVSREKKERFSLILESASTNQTSMYLCASRGGNQPQHFGDGTRLSIL.

The V call is TRBV6-5, the J call TRBJ1-3; possible D gene TRBD1, 6 bases. Trimming cost V 4 bases and J 0 bases, with 10 bases left between them. The length of the CDR3 is 15 residues. Germline V gives CDR1 MNHEY, CDR2 SVGAGI. The CDR3 DNA follows: TGTGCCAGCAGTTCACAGGGCAGCTCTGGAAACACCATATATTTT. Encoded protein: CASSSQGSSGNTIYF.

The V call is TRBV10-2, the J call TRBJ1-4, with a tentative D call TRBD1 (6 bases). Germline V gene lookup returns CDR1 WSHSY and CDR2 SAAADI. This CDR3 has 12 residues. V lost 6 bases and J 6 bases, leaving 8 bases between the germline ends. CDR3 nucleotide sequence: TGCGCCAGCAGACAGGGTGATGAAAAACTGTTTTTT. It translates to CASRQGDEKLFF.

J is TRBJ2-3 and V is TRBV20-1, with a tentative D call TRBD2 (6 bases). The V gene's germline CDR1 is DFQATT and CDR2 SNEGSKA (reference sequence). This CDR3 is 11 amino acids long. V was shortened by 3 bases and J by 5 bases, with 6 bases between the two germline ends. CDR3 sequence: CSARGLDTQYF. The CDR3 nucleotides are TGCAGTGCTAGGGGACTAGATACGCAGTATTTT.